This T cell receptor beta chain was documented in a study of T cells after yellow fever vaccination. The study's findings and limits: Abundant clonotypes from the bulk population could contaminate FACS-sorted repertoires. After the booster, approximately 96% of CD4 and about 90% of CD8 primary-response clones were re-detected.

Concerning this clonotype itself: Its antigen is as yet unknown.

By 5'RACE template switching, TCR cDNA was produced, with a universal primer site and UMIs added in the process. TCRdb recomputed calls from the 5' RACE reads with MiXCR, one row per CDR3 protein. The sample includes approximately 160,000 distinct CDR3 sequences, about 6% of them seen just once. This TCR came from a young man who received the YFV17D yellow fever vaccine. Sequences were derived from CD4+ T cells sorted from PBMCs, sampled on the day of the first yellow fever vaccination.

CDR3 bases: TGTGCCAGCCGCGGACCGCGCGTCGAAAACATTCAGTACTTC. Residues: CASRGPRVENIQYF. This sequence joins TRBV2 and TRBJ2-4; D gene ambiguous. The germline V gene has CDR1 SNHLY and CDR2 FYNNEI. CDR3 length equals 14 residues. Trimming stripped 8 bases from V and 5 bases from J, with 16 bases between.